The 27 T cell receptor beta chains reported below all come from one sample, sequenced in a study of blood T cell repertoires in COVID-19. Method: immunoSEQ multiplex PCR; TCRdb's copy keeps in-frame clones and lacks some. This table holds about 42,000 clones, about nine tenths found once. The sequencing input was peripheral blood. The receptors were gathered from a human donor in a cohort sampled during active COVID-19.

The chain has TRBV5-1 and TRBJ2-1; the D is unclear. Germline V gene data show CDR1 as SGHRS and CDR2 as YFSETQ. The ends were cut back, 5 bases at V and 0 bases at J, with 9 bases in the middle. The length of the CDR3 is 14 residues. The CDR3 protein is CASSLESSYNEQFF. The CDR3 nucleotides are TGCGCCAGCAGTCTGGAGAGCTCCTACAATGAGCAGTTCTTC.

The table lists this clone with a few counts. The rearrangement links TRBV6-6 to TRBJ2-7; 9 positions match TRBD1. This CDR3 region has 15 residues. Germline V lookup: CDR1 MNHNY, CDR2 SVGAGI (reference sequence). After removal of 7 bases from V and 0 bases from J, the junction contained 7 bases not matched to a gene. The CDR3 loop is CASTPGQGGSYEQYF. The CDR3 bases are TGTGCCAGCACGCCGGGACAGGGAGGCTCCTACGAGCAGTACTTC.

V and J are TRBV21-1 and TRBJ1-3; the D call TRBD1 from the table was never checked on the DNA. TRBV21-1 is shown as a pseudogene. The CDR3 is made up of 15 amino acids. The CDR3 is CASSKNRGPGNTIYF. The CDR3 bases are TGTGCCAGCAGCAAAAACAGGGGGCCTGGAAACACCATATATTTT.

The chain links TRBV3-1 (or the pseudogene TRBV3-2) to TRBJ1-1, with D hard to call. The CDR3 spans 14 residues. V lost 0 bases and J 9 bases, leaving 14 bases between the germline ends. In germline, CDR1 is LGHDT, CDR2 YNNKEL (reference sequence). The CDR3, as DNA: TGTGCCAGCAGCCAAGACTCTGGCAATACCAAAGCTTTCTTT. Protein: CASSQDSGNTKAFF.

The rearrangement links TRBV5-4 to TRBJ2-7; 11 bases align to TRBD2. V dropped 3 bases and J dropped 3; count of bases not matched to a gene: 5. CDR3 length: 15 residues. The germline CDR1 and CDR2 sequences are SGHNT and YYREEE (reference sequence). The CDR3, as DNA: TGTGCCAGCAGCTCCGAGGGACTAGCGGTCTACGAGCAGTACTTC. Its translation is CASSSEGLAVYEQYF.

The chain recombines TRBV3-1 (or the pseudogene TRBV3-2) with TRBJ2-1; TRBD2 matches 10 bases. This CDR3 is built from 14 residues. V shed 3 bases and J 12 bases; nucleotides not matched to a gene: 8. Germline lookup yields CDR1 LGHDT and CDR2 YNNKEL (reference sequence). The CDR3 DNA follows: TGTGCCAGCAGCCAGGCGAGCGGGAGGGGAACGCAGTTCTTC. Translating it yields CASSQASGRGTQFF.

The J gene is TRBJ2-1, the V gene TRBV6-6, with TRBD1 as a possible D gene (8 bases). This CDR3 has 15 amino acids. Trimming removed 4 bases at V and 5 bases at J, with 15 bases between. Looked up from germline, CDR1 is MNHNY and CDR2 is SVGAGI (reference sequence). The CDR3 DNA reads TGTGCCAGCAGTTGGTACAGGGGGGGTGACAATGAGCAGTTCTTC. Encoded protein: CASSWYRGGDNEQFF.

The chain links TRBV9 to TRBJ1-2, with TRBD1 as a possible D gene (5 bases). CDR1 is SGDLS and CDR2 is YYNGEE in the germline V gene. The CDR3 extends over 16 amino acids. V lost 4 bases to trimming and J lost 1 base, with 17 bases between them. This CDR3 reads CASSLNKQENNYGYTF. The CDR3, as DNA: TGTGCCAGCAGCTTGAACAAACAGGAAAATAACTATGGCTACACCTTC.

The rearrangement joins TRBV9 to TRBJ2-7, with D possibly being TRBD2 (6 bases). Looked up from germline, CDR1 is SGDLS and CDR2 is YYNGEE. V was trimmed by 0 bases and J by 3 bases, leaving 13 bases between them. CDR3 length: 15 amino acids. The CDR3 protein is CASSVGGGVVYEQYF. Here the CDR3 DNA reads TGTGCCAGCAGCGTAGGGGGAGGAGTTGTCTACGAGCAGTACTTC.

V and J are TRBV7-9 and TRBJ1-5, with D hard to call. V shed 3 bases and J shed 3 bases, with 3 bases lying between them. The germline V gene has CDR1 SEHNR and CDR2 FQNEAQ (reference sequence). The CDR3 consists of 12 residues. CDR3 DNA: TGTGCCAGCAGCTTCTACAATCAGCCCCAGCATTTT. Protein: CASSFYNQPQHF.

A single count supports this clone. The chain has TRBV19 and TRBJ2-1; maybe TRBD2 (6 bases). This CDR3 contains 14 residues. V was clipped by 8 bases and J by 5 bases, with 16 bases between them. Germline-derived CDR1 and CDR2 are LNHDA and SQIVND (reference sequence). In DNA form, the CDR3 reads TGTGCCAGTGGGACTCTGGGTTTCGACAATGAGCAGTTCTTC. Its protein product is CASGTLGFDNEQFF.

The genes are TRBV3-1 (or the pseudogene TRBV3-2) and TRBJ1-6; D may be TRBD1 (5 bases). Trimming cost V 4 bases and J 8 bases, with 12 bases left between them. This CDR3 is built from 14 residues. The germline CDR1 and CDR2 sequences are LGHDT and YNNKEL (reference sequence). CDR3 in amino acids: CASSPGGVDSPLHF. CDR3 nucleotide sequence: TGTGCCAGCAGCCCCGGGGGGGTAGATTCACCCCTCCACTTT.

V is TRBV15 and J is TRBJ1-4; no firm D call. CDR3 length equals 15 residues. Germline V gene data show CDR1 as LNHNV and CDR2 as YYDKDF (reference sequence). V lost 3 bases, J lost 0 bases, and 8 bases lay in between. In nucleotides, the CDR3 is TGTGCCACCAGCAGGGCCCCTGCAACTAATGAAAAACTGTTTTTT. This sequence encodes CATSRAPATNEKLFF.

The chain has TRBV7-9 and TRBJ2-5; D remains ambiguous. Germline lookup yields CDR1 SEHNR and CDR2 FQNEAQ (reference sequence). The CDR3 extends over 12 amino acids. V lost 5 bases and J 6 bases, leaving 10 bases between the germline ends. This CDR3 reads CASSPKAQTQYF. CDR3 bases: TGTGCCAGCAGCCCCAAAGCCCAGACCCAGTACTTC.

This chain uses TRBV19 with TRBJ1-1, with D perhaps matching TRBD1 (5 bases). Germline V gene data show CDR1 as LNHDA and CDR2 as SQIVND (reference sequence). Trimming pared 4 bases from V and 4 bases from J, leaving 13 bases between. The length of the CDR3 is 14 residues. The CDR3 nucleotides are TGTGCCAGTAGTAGTCCGGGGGAGTTCACTGAAGCTTTCTTT. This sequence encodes CASSSPGEFTEAFF.

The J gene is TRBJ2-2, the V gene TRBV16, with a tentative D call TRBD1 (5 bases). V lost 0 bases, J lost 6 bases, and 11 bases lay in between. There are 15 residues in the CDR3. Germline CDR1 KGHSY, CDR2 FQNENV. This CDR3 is CASSQSDSGPGELFF. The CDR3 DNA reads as TGTGCCAGCAGCCAATCTGACAGTGGCCCCGGGGAGCTGTTTTTT. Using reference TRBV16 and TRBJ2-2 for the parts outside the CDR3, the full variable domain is GEEVAQTPKHLVRGEGQKAKLYCAPIKGHSYVFWYQQVLKNEFKFLISFQNENVFDETGMPKERFSAKCLPNSPCSLEIQATKLEDSAVYFCASSQSDSGPGELFFGEGSRLTVL.

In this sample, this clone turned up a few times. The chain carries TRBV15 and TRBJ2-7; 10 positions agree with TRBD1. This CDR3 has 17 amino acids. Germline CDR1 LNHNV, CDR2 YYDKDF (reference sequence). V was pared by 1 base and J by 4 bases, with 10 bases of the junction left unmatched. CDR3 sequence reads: CATSRVAGQGVGYEQYF. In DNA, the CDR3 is TGTGCCACCAGCAGAGTCGCAGGACAGGGGGTTGGTTACGAGCAGTACTTC.

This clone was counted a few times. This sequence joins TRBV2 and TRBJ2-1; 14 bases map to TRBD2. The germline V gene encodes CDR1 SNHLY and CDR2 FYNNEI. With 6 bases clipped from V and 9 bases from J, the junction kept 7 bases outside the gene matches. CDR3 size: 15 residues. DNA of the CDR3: TGTGCCAGCAGCCGACTAGCGGGAGGGAGGAGTGAGCAGTTCTTC. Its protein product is CASSRLAGGRSEQFF.

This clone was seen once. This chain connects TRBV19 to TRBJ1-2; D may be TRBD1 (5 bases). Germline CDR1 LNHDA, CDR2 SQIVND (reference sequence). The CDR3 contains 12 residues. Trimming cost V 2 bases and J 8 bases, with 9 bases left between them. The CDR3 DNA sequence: TGTGCCAGTAGTATACCAGACAGCGGCTACACCTTC. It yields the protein CASSIPDSGYTF.

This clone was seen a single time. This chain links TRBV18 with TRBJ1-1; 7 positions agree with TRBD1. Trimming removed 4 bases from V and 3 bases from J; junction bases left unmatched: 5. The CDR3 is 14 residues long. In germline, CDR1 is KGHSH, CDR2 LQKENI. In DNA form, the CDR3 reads TGTGCCAGCTCACTACTTGACAGGGACACTGAAGCTTTCTTT. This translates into CASSLLDRDTEAFF.

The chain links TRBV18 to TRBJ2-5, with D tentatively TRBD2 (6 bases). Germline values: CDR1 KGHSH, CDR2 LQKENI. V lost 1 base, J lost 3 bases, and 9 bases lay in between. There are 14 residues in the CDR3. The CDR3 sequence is CASSPRLEKETQYF. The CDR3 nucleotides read TGTGCCAGCTCACCACGACTAGAAAAAGAGACCCAGTACTTC.

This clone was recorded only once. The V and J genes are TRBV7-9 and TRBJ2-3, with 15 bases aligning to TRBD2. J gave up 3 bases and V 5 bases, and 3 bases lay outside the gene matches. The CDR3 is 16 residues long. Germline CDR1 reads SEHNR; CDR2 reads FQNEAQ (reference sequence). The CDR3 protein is CASSPGTSGGTDTQYF. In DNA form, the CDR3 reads TGTGCCAGCAGCCCGGGGACTAGCGGGGGGACAGATACGCAGTATTTT.

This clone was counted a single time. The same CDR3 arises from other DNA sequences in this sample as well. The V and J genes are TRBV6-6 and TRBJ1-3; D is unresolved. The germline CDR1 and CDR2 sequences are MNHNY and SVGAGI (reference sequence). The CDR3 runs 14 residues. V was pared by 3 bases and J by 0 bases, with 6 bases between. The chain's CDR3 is CASSYGSSGNTIYF. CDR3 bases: TGTGCCAGCAGTTATGGCAGCTCTGGAAACACCATATATTTT.

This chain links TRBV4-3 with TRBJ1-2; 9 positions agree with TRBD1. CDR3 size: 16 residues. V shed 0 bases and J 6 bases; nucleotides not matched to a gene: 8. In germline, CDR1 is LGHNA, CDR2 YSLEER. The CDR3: CASSQDLFGTGNGYTF. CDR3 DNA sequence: TGCGCCAGCAGCCAAGATCTTTTTGGGACAGGGAATGGCTACACCTTC.

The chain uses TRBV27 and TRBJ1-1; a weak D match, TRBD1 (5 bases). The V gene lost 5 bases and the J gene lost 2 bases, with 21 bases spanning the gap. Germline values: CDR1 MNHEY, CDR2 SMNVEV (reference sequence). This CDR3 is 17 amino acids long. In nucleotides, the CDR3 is TGTGCCAGCAGTCCCATAAGCTTCGGGGGGGATAACACTGAAGCTTTCTTT. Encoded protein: CASSPISFGGDNTEAFF.

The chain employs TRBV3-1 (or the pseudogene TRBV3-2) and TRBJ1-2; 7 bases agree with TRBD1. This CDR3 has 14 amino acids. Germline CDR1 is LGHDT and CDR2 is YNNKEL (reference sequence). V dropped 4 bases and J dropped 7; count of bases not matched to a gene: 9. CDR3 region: CASSPGRGRGGYTF. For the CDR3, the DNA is TGTGCCAGCAGCCCTGGTAGGGGGCGGGGTGGCTACACCTTC.

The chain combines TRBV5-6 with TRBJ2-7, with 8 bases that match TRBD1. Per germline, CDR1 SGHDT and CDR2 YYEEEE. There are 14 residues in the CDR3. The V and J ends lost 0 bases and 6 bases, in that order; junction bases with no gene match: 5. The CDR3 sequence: CASSLVQGAVEQYF. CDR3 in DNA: TGTGCCAGCAGCTTGGTGCAGGGGGCGGTCGAGCAGTACTTC.